A single sample is the source of the 19 T cell receptor beta chains below, sequenced in a study of human T cells and chemical hapten exposure. Time point reported: patch test 1, 2 weeks after DPC sensitization. The treatment here: therapeutic diphenylcyclopropenone sensitization with weekly scalp DPC. From the RACE reads, TCRdb called clonotypes with MiXCR, one entry per CDR3 protein. Among some 94,000 distinct CDR3 sequences, 9.5% to 15% were seen once, and the ten largest hold roughly 2.1%. Sequencing used whole blood, obtained in connection with sensitization to the hapten diphenylcyclopropenone (DPC). These receptors were obtained from a woman aged 35 to 49 with alopecia areata. Some clones in this sample may be carry-over from other donors' samples.

V gene TRBV7-2 combines with J gene TRBJ2-1; D is uncertain. The CDR3 loop spans 15 amino acids. V was cut by 1 base and J by 2 bases, with 9 bases left in between. CDR1 and CDR2 from the germline V gene are SGHTA and FQGNSA. CDR3 sequence reads: CASSLVSATYNEQFF. The CDR3 nucleotides are TGTGCCAGCAGCTTAGTTAGTGCCACCTACAATGAGCAGTTCTTC. The variable domain in full, with the rest retrieved from reference TRBV7-2 and TRBJ2-1, is GAGVSQSPSNKVTEKGKDVELRCDPISGHTALYWYRQSLGQGLEFLIYFQGNSAPDKSGLPSDRFSAERTGGSVSTLTIQRTQQEDSAVYLCASSLVSATYNEQFFGPGTRLTVL.

This clonotype was counted a few times. The chain joins TRBV12-3 or TRBV12-4 to TRBJ2-1, with TRBD1 matching over 7 bases. The CDR3 sequence is 14 residues long. V gave up 5 bases and J gave up 3 bases; unmatched junction bases: 4. CDR3 amino acids: CASSRQGNYNEQFF. The CDR3 DNA reads as TGTGCCAGCAGTAGACAGGGAAACTACAATGAGCAGTTCTTC.

This clonotype has only a few counts. The CDR3 reads CASSPYPILNYGYTF. Written as DNA, the CDR3 is TGTGCCAGCAGCCCCTACCCCATTTTAAACTATGGCTACACCTTC. The chain uses TRBV3-1 and TRBJ1-2; no reliable D call. CDR1 and CDR2 (germline): LGHDT, YNNKEL (reference sequence). The ends were cut back, 4 bases at V and 2 bases at J, with 14 bases in the middle. The CDR3 consists of 15 residues.

The genes are TRBV7-2 and TRBJ2-2; 9 bases fit TRBD2. V shed 1 base, J shed 4 bases, and the junction held 4 bases outside the gene matches. The CDR3 has 16 residues. Germline-derived CDR1 and CDR2 are SGHTA and FQGNSA. CDR3 coding DNA: TGTGCCAGCAGCTTAGTAGGCGGGAGGGGCACCGGGGAGCTGTTTTTT. Amino acids: CASSLVGGRGTGELFF.

The chain has TRBV3-1 and TRBJ2-7; no clear D gene. The CDR3 length is 13 residues. V was cut by 4 bases and J by 2 bases, with 9 bases left in between. The germline CDR1 and CDR2 sequences are LGHDT and YNNKEL (reference sequence). The CDR3, as DNA: TGTGCCAGCAGCCGTGACGGCCCCTACGAGCAGTACTTC. Amino acid sequence: CASSRDGPYEQYF.

This sequence joins TRBV2 and TRBJ2-3, with D unclear. Germline lookup yields CDR1 SNHLY and CDR2 FYNNEI. Trimming took off 1 base at V and 8 bases at J, with 10 bases between the two ends. The CDR3 loop spans 13 amino acids. For the CDR3, the DNA is TGTGCCAGCAGTGAAGGCACTACCGGTACGCAGTATTTT. Residues: CASSEGTTGTQYF.

The chain uses TRBV10-1 and TRBJ1-6, with D maybe TRBD1 (6 bases). V lost 2 bases to trimming and J lost 8 bases, with 7 bases between them. The CDR3 contains 13 residues. Germline loops: CDR1 WNHNN, CDR2 SYGVQD (reference sequence). The CDR3 DNA follows: TGCGCCAGCAGTGAGCGGGGGCATTCACCCCTCCACTTT. The encoded protein is CASSERGHSPLHF.

This clonotype has just a few counts. The chain employs TRBV20-1 and TRBJ2-1; TRBD2 matches 9 bases. The length of the CDR3 is 13 residues. CDR1 and CDR2 (germline): DFQATT, SNEGSKA (reference sequence). Germline trimming cut 5 bases from V and 8 bases from J; bases unmatched to any gene: 7. The CDR3 DNA is TGCAGTGCTCTTAGCGGGAGTTCGTATGAGCAGTTCTTC. This codes for CSALSGSSYEQFF.

The chain carries TRBV5-6 and TRBJ2-5, with D possibly matching TRBD2 (5 bases). CDR1 is SGHDT, CDR2 YYEEEE, per germline. V shed 1 base and J shed 2 bases, with 18 bases lying between them. The CDR3 has 17 amino acids. This CDR3 is CASSLFWTRGRQETQYF. DNA of the CDR3: TGTGCCAGCAGCTTGTTCTGGACTCGAGGGAGACAAGAGACCCAGTACTTC. The entire variable domain, with the rest obtained from reference TRBV5-6 and TRBJ2-5, is as follows: DAGVTQSPTHLIKTRGQQVTLRCSPKSGHDTVSWYQQALGQGPQFIFQYYEEEERQRGNFPDRFSGHQFPNYSSELNVNALLLGDSALYLCASSLFWTRGRQETQYFGPGTRLLVL.

Many counts were recorded for this clonotype. The CDR3 region is CASSVGDMASDTGELFF. For the CDR3, the DNA is TGTGCCAGCAGCGTAGGGGACATGGCGTCGGACACCGGGGAGCTGTTTTTT. The chain employs TRBV9 and TRBJ2-2; D might be TRBD1 (6 bases). The germline V gene encodes CDR1 SGDLS and CDR2 YYNGEE. V lost 0 bases to trimming and J lost 3 bases, with 15 bases between them. The CDR3 is 17 residues long.

The rearrangement joins TRBV28 to TRBJ2-1, with D hard to call. Germline assignment: CDR1 MDHEN and CDR2 SYDVKM. The CDR3 has 15 amino acids. Trimming removed 6 bases from V and 0 bases from J, with 12 bases in between. In DNA, the CDR3 is TGTGCCAGCAGCCCGAGCAGTGCCTCCTACAATGAGCAGTTCTTC. Its protein is CASSPSSASYNEQFF.

This clonotype was counted ten times or more. This rearrangement joins TRBV28 to TRBJ1-5; D is perhaps TRBD1 (5 bases). This CDR3 spans 13 amino acids. V was pared by 8 bases and J by 6 bases, with 14 bases between. Germline CDR1 and CDR2: MDHEN and SYDVKM. The CDR3 here is CASLRGRFQPQHF. In DNA form, the CDR3 reads TGTGCCAGCCTCCGGGGCCGCTTTCAGCCCCAGCATTTT.

This chain joins TRBV30 and TRBJ1-4, with unresolved D. Germline V CDR1 and CDR2: GTSNPN, SVGIG (reference sequence). This CDR3 has 12 residues. Trimming took off 5 bases at V and 7 bases at J, with 11 bases between the two ends. The CDR3: CAWSGTAEKLFF. The CDR3 coding sequence is TGTGCCTGGTCAGGAACCGCTGAAAAACTGTTTTTT.

This clonotype was found many times. The gene calls are TRBV11-2 and TRBJ2-7; D is ambiguous. Germline CDR1 reads SGHAT; CDR2 reads FQNNGV. The CDR3 length is 15 residues. The V and J ends lost 7 bases and 5 bases respectively, with 21 bases between them. The CDR3 coding sequence is TGTGCCAGCAACAACTTAGACTTTACGGCCGACGAGCAGTACTTC. As protein: CASNNLDFTADEQYF.

This clonotype occurred many times. The chain employs TRBV7-6 and TRBJ2-1, with TRBD1 matching 9 bases. The CDR3 covers 13 residues. Trimming at V came to 5 bases and at J to 9 bases, leaving 5 bases not matched to a gene. Germline-derived CDR1 and CDR2 are SGHVS and FNYEAQ. The CDR3 region has the DNA TGTGCCAGCAGCCTCACAGGGGGCTTTGAGCAGTTCTTC. Protein product: CASSLTGGFEQFF.

This clonotype was seen at least ten times. The chain is built from TRBV12-3 or TRBV12-4 and TRBJ1-4, with TRBD1 matching over 9 bases. CDR3 length: 15 residues. Losses at the gene ends were 6 bases for V and 8 bases for J; bases not matched to a gene: 10. In DNA, the CDR3 is TGTGCCAGCAGAAGATTCGGACAGGGGCGGGAAAAACTGTTTTTT. This gives the protein CASRRFGQGREKLFF.

This clonotype was detected many times. This chain joins TRBV18 and TRBJ2-1; TRBD2 might be the D (6 bases). Germline-derived CDR1 and CDR2 are KGHSH and LQKENI. V dropped 3 bases and J dropped 5 bases, with 14 bases sitting between them. The CDR3 runs 15 residues. CDR3 sequence (DNA): TGTGCCAGCTCACCCAACGGGGGAACAAACAATGAGCAGTTCTTC. Translating it yields CASSPNGGTNNEQFF.

This clonotype has a handful of counts. The chain links TRBV29-1 to TRBJ2-7, with 11 positions matching TRBD1. The junction had 3 bases not matched to a gene; V was cut back by 4 bases and J by 4 bases. Per the germline V gene, CDR1 is SQVTM and CDR2 is ANQGSEA. The CDR3 sequence is 13 residues long. Here the CDR3 reads CSVVDRGQYEQYF. In DNA form, the CDR3 reads TGCAGCGTTGTGGACAGGGGGCAATACGAGCAGTACTTC.

The sample holds a few counts of this clonotype. The V and J genes are TRBV19 and TRBJ2-2; a possible D gene is TRBD1 (5 bases). CDR1 LNHDA and CDR2 SQIVND come from the germline V gene (reference sequence). The V end lost 3 bases, the J end lost 3 bases, and 8 bases lay between the germline ends. The CDR3 covers 14 residues. The CDR3 bases are TGTGCCAGTAGTATGGGGCAATACACCGGGGAGCTGTTTTTT. Translating it yields CASSMGQYTGELFF.